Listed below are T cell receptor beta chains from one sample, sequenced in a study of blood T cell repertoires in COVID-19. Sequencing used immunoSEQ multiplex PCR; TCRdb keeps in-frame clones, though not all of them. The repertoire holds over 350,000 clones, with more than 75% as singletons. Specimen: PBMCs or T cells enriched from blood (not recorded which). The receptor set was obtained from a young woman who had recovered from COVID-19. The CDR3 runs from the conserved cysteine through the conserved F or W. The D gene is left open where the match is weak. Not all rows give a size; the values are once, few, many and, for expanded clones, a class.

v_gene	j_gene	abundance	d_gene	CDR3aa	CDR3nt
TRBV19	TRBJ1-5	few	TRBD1	CASIPRDRGPQEPQHF	TGTGCCAGTATACCGAGGGACAGGGGGCCCCAGGAGCCCCAGCATTTT
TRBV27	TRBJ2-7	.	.	CASSLPPLRGNYEQYF	TGTGCCAGCAGTTTACCCCCGCTGCGGGGCAACTACGAGCAGTACTTC
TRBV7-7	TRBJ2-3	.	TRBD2	CASSAGLAGVSDTQYF	TGTGCTAGCAGCGCCGGACTAGCGGGGGTATCAGATACGCAGTATTTT
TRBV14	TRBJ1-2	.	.	CASSQDGGAYGYTF	TGTGCCAGCAGCCAAGATGGGGGGGCCTATGGCTACACCTTC
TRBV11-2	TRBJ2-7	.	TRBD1	CASSFGQGLNYEQYF	TGTGCCAGCAGCTTTGGACAGGGGCTTAACTACGAGCAGTACTTC
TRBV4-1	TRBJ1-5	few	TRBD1	CASSQDTGGTGDQPQHF	TGCGCCAGCAGCCAAGATACAGGAGGGACAGGGGACCAGCCCCAGCATTTT
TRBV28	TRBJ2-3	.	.	CASSSYSGISTDTQYF	TGTGCCAGCAGTTCCTATAGCGGAATTAGCACAGATACGCAGTATTTT
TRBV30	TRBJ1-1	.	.	CAWREGGVTEAFF	TGTGCCTGGCGCGAGGGGGGGGTCACTGAAGCTTTCTTT
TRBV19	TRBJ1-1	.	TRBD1	CASSPGQGFTEAFF	TGTGCCAGTAGTCCGGGACAGGGGTTCACTGAAGCTTTCTTT
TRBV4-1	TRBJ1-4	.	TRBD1	CASSYWDRANEKLFF	TGCGCCAGCAGCTACTGGGACAGAGCGAATGAAAAACTGTTTTTT
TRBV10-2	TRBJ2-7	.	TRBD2	CASRTPAWTSGESSYEQYF	TGCGCCAGCAGGACCCCTGCTTGGACTAGCGGGGAGAGCTCCTACGAGCAGTACTTC
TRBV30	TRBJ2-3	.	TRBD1	CAWRTGTGPGDTQYF	TGTGCCTGGAGGACCGGGACAGGCCCCGGAGATACGCAGTATTTT
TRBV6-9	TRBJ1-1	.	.	CASSYSRLGRAMLNTEAFF	TGTGCCAGCAGTTATTCCCGATTGGGGAGGGCTATGTTGAACACTGAAGCTTTCTTT
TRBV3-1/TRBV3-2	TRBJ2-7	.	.	CASSQLDSYEQYF	TGTGCCAGCAGCCAACTCGACAGCTACGAGCAGTACTTC
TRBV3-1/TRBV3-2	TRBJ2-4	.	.	CASSHRAGKNIQYF	TGTGCCAGCAGCCATAGAGCGGGTAAAAACATTCAGTACTTC
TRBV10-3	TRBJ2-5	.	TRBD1	CAISGQGQETQYF	TGTGCCATCAGCGGACAGGGCCAAGAGACCCAGTACTTC
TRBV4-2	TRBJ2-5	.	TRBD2	CASSQDRYGTSGAGFQETQYF	TGTGCCAGCAGCCAAGATCGATACGGGACTAGCGGGGCGGGATTCCAAGAGACCCAGTACTTC
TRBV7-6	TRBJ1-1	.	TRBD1	CASSWGQLNTEAFF	TGTGCCAGCAGCTGGGGACAGTTGAACACTGAAGCTTTCTTT
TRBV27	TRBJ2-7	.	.	CASSLWSENYEQYF	TGTGCCAGCAGTTTATGGTCTGAGAACTACGAGCAGTACTTC
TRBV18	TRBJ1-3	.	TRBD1	CASSTGQVSGNTIYF	TGTGCCAGCTCAACGGGACAGGTCTCTGGAAACACCATATATTTT
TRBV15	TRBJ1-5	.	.	CATSRGVNQPQHF	TGTGCCACCAGCCGGGGGGTGAATCAGCCCCAGCATTTT
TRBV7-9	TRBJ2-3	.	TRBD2	CASSLSASGSYRDTQYF	TGTGCCAGCAGCTTATCGGCTAGCGGGAGCTATCGAGATACGCAGTATTTT
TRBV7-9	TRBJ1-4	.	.	CASSLGGVGEKLFF	TGTGCCAGCAGCTTAGGTGGAGTGGGTGAAAAACTGTTTTTT
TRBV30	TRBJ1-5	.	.	CAATTGYGNQPQHF	TGTGCCGCGACAACAGGGTACGGCAATCAGCCCCAGCATTTT
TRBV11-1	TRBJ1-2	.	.	CASSEAGNYGYTF	TGTGCCAGCAGCGAAGCCGGTAACTATGGCTACACCTTC
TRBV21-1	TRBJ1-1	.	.	CASSNRGRNTEAFF	TGTGCCAGCAGCAACAGGGGCCGTAACACTGAAGCTTTCTTT
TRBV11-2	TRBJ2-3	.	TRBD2	CASSLAGAGSYTDTQYF	TGTGCCAGCAGCTTAGCTGGAGCGGGGAGTTACACAGATACGCAGTATTTT
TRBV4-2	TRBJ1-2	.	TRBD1	CASRPQGGASYGYTF	TGTGCCAGCCGGCCTCAGGGGGGTGCGTCCTATGGCTACACCTTC
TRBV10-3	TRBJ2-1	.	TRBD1	CAISEFGGQGSMFNEQFF	TGTGCCATCAGTGAGTTTGGGGGACAGGGTTCAATGTTCAATGAGCAGTTCTTC
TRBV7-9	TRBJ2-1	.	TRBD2	CASSLAQTSGGAHEQFF	TGTGCCAGCAGCTTAGCGCAGACTAGCGGGGGGGCCCATGAGCAGTTCTTC